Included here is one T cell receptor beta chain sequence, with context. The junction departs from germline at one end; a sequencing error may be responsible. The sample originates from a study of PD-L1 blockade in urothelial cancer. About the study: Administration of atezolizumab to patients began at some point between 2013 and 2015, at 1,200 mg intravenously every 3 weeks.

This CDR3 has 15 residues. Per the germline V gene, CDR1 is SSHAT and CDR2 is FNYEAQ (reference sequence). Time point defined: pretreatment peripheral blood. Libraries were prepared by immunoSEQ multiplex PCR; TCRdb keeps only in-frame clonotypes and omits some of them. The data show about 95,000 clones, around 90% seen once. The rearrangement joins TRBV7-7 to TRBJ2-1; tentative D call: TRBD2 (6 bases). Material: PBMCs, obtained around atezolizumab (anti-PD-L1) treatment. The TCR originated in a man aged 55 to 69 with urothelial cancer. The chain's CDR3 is CASRDSGRLYNEQFF. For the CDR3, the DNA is TGTGCTAGCAGAGATAGCGGTAGACTCTACAATGAGCAGTTCTTC.